This note documents a single T cell receptor beta chain sequence. Its antigen is unknown. The sample comes from a study of shared clonotypes between healthy human individuals. The study, taken as a whole, reports: Clonotypes shared by all four sorted-subset donors had higher generation probabilities than non-shared clonotypes. As a rule, naive subsets had a larger estimated richness than memory subsets.

In the original workflow: For the immunoSEQ data, sequences were junction-only without quality scores, so filtering differed. Sequencing was performed with immunoSEQ multiplex PCR; in TCRdb, only in-frame clones are kept and a portion is missing. That table gives V, J and clone size, and the DNA gave D and trimming. Of about a million clones in the sample, more than 65% were seen once. The CDR3 extends over 13 amino acids. The V end lost 3 bases, the J end lost 3 bases, and 8 bases lay between the germline ends. CDR1 is ENHRY, CDR2 SYGVKD, per germline. Sequenced input: memory CD4+ T cells sorted from blood. Regarding subset: CD45RA-negative fraction. The J gene is TRBJ1-1, the V gene TRBV10-3; D is unclear. The sequence was obtained from a man between 18 and 35 years old in good health. The CDR3 spells CAISDYGDTEAFF. CDR3 in DNA: TGTGCCATCAGTGACTATGGGGACACTGAAGCTTTCTTT.